This TCR beta chain was found in a study of blood T cell repertoires in COVID-19. On the study more broadly: T cells, B-cell-depleted T cells, or PBMCs supplied cDNA or gDNA.

This table comes from immunoSEQ multiplex PCR, and its TCRdb copy is limited to in-frame clones, with some not included. The top ten clones hold around 20% of a sample with over 60,000 clones, around 76% of them seen once. Trimming shortened V by 4 bases and J by 4 bases, and 13 bases separated the two germline ends. Germline-derived CDR1 and CDR2 are SEHNR and FQNEAQ (reference sequence). CDR3 length equals 14 residues. This clonotype was sampled from a human donor in a cohort sampled during active COVID-19. Material: peripheral blood. The chain links TRBV7-9 to TRBJ1-2, with D perhaps matching TRBD1 (5 bases). CDR3 DNA: TGTGCCAGCAGCTCGACAGCCACCACCTATGGCTACACCTTC. The encoded protein is CASSSTATTYGYTF.